This T cell receptor (beta chain) stems from a study of T cell changes during pregnancy in multiple sclerosis (dated by TCRdb to between 2018 and 2020). For the wider study: The study examined how the T cell repertoire changed over the course of pregnancy in women with multiple sclerosis.

The germline V gene provides CDR1 SGHRS and CDR2 YFSETQ. The cysteine opens and the phenylalanine closes a CDR3 of 15 amino acids. Only CDR3 DNA remains: 45 bases, in frame from the first base. Relative to germline, V is 4 bases shorter and J is 3 bases shorter, with 17 bases between their ends. In this sample, this clone turned up many times. Its cognate antigen has yet to be identified. No base quality information exists; no much larger clone differs at one position. Receptor amplification or capture employed the immunoSEQ multiplex PCR assay. As stored in TCRdb, this immuneACCESS dataset retains in-frame rearrangements with V and J assigned. A fraction of the clones does not appear; measured against another copy, unresolved V genes explain less than half of the discrepancy, and the remainder lacks a known reason. In this sample the table shows 40,000 or so clones, 91% of which occur a single time. The ten largest make up less than 8.5% of the sample.

Source: CD8+ T cells from peripheral blood mononuclear cells, taken before pregnancy. This chain joins TRBV5-1 to TRBJ2-7; TRBD1 is possibly the D segment (6 matching bases). The TCR sequence derives from a female donor with multiple sclerosis, enrolled in a pregnancy study. The bases read TGCGCCAGCAGCCCTGATCCCGGGACACTCTACGAGCAGTACTTC. Translated, it reads CASSPDPGTLYEQYF.